This T cell receptor (beta chain) was obtained from a study of cytomegalovirus exposure and HLA in healthy donors. General study points: Cytomegalovirus-associated status was assigned to 150 or so TCR beta chains. In vitro, a few CMV-associated chains proved specific for CMV antigens. In a later analysis, first-cohort TCR clusters were found to tend to co-occur in the 120 or so validation repertoires.

This clone was counted between two and nine times. Its antigen remains unknown. The repertoire was sequenced with immunoSEQ multiplex PCR; TCRdb's copy has only in-frame clones and lacks some. The table includes about 140,000 clones, approximately 80% detected once. Germline V gives CDR1 SNHLY, CDR2 FYNNEI. This CDR3 is built from 13 residues. Trimming removed 4 bases from V and 2 bases from J, with 8 bases in between. The TCR comes from a man under 40 in good health and CMV-seropositive. The V call is TRBV2, the J call TRBJ2-5, with no clear D. The sample taken for sequencing was PBMCs. The CDR3 spells CASSGGTQETQYF. DNA for the CDR3: TGTGCCAGCAGTGGCGGAACACAAGAGACCCAGTACTTC.